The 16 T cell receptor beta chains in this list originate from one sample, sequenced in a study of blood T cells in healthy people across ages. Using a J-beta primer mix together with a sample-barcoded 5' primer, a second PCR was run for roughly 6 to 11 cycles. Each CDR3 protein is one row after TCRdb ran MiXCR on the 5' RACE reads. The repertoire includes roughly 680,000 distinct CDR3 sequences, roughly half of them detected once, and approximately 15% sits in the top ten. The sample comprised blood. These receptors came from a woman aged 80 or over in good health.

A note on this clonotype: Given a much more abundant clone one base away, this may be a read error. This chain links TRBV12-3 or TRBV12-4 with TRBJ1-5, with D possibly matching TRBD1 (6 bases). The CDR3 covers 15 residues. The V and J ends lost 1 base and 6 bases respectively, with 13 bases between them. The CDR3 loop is CASSLGGTRGQPQHF. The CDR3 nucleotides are TGTGCCAGCAGTTTAGGGGGGACAAGGGGTCAGCCCCAGCATTTT.

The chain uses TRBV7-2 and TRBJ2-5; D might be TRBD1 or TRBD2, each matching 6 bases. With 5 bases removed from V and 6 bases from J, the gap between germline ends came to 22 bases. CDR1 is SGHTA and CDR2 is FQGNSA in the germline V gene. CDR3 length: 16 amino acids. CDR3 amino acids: CASSPTKGGLTQTQYF. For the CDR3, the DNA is TGTGCCAGCAGCCCTACTAAAGGGGGGCTCACGCAGACCCAGTACTTC.

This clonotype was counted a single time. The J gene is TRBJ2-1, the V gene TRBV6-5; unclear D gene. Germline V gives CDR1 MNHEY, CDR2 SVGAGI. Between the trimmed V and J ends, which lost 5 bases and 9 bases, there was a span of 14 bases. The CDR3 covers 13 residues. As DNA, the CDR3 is TGTGCCAGCAGTCAATCCCCCCGGGTTGAGCAGTTCTTC. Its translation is CASSQSPRVEQFF.

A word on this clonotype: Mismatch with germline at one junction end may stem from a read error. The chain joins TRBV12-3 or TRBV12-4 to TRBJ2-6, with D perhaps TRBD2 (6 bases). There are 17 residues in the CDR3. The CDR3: CARSLGGGFSGANVLTF. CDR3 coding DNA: TGTGCCCGCAGTTTGGGAGGTGGGTTCTCTGGGGCCAACGTCCTGACTTTC.

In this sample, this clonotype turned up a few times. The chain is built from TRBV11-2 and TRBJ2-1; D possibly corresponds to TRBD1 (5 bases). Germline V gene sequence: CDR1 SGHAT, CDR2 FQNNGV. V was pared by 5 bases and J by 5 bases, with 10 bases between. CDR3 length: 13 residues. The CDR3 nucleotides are TGTGCCAGCAGCCCGGACATAAACAATGAGCAGTTCTTC. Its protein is CASSPDINNEQFF.

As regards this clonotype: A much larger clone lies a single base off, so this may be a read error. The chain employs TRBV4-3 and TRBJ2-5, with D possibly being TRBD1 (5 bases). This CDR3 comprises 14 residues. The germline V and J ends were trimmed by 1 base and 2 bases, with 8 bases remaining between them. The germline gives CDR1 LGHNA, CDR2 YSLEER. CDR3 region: CASSQGQQQETQYF. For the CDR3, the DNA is TGCGCCAGCAGCCAAGGACAGCAGCAAGAGACCCAGTACTTC.

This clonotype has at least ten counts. CDR3 in amino acids: CASSPSGAAPQEQFF. CDR3 in DNA: TGTGCCAGCAGCCCCTCTGGGGCCGCCCCCCAAGAGCAGTTCTTC. The chain combines TRBV9 with TRBJ2-1; TRBD1 might be the D (5 bases). V lost 4 bases and J 10 bases, leaving 21 bases between the germline ends. Germline CDR1 is SGDLS and CDR2 is YYNGEE. The CDR3 is made up of 15 amino acids.

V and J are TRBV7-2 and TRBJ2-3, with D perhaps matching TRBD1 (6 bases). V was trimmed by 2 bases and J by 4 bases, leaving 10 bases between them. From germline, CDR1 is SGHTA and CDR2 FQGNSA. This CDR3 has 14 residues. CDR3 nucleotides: TGTGCCAGCAGCTTACCAGAGGGGGCAGATACGCAGTATTTT. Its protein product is CASSLPEGADTQYF.

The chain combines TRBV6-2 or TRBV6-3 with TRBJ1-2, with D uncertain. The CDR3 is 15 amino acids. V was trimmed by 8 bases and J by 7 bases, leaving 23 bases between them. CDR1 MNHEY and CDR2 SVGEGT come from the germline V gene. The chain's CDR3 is CASGRTPGSTFGYTF. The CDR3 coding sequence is TGTGCCAGCGGCCGGACCCCCGGTTCAACTTTTGGCTACACCTTC.

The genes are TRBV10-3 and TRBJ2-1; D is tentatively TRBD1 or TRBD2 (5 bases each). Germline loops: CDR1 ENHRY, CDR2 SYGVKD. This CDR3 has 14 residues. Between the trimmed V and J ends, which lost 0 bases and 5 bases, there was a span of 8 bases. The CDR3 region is CAISESGRDNEQFF. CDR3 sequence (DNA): TGTGCCATCAGTGAGTCGGGACGGGACAATGAGCAGTTCTTC.

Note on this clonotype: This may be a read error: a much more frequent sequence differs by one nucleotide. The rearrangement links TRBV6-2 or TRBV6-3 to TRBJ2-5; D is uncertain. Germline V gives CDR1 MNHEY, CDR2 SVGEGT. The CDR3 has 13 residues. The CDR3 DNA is TGTGCCAGCAGCCAGAGAAACCAAGAGACCCGGTACTTC. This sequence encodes CASSQRNQETRYF.

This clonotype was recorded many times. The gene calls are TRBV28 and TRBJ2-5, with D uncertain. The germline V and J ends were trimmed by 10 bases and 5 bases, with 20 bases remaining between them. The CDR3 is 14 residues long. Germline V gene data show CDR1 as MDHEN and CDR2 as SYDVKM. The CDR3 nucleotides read TGTGCCACAAGGGTCGTCAACCGATGGGAGACCCAGTACTTC. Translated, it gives CATRVVNRWETQYF.

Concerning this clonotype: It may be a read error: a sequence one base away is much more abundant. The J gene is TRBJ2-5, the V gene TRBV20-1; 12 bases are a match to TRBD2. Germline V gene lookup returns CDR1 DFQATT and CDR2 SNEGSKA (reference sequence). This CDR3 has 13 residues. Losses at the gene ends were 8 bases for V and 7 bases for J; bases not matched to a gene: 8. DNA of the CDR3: TGCAGTAGTCTGACTAGCGGGAGTGCGACCCAGTACTTC. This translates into CSSLTSGSATQYF.

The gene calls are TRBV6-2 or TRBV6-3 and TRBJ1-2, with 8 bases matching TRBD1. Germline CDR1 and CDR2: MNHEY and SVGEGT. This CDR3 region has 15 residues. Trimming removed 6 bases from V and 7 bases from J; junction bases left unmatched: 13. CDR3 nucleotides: TGTGCCAGCAGATTACGGGACAGGATGCTCGGTGGCTACACCTTC. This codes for CASRLRDRMLGGYTF.

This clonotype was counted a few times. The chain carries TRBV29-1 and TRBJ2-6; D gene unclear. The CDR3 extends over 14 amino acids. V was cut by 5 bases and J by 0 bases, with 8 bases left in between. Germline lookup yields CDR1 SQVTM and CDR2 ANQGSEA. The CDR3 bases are TGCAGCGTTCAAGGGCACTCTGGGGCCAACGTCCTGACTTTC. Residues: CSVQGHSGANVLTF.

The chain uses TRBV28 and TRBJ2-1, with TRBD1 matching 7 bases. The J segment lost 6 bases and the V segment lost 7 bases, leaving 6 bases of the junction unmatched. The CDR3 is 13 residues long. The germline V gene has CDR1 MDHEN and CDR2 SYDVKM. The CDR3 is CASKRDSSNEQFF. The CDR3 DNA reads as TGTGCCAGCAAACGGGACAGCTCCAATGAGCAGTTCTTC. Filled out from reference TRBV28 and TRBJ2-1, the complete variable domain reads DVKVTQSSRYLVKRTGEKVFLECVQDMDHENMFWYRQDPGLGLRLIYFSYDVKMKEKGDIPEGYSVSREKKERFSLILESASTNQTSMYLCASKRDSSNEQFFGPGTRLTVL.